The rows below give T cell receptor beta chains drawn from one sample of a study of blood T cell repertoires in COVID-19. Produced via immunoSEQ multiplex PCR; TCRdb's table is partial and in-frame only. Among roughly 100,000 clones, 84% were seen once, and the ten largest hold about 12%. Sequencing input: peripheral blood. All receptors derive from a human donor in a cohort sampled during active COVID-19. The CDR3 runs from the conserved cysteine through the conserved F or W. The D gene is left open where the match is weak. Only some rows state a clone size, as once, few, many or a class for expanded clones.

clone_size d_call j_call v_call cdr3_aa cdr3_nt
. . TRBJ2-2 TRBV7-8 CASSSLGTTANTGELFF TGTGCCAGCAGCTCTCTTGGGACAACCGCGAACACCGGGGAGCTGTTTTTT
. . TRBJ1-1 TRBV2 CATALGGSDTEAFF TGTGCCACAGCACTTGGAGGGTCGGACACTGAAGCTTTCTTT
. . TRBJ1-1 TRBV5-1 CASSLTGDTEAFF TGCGCCAGCAGCCTAACGGGTGACACTGAAGCTTTCTTT
. TRBD1 TRBJ1-1 TRBV9 CASSVGQGMNTEAFF TGTGCCAGCAGCGTGGGACAGGGAATGAACACTGAAGCTTTCTTT
. TRBD2 TRBJ2-3 TRBV11-2 CASSLRLADRTDTQYF TGTGCCAGCAGCTTAAGACTAGCGGACCGCACAGATACGCAGTATTTT
. TRBD1 TRBJ2-2 TRBV25-1 CASSSQGAGELFF TGTGCCAGCAGTTCCCAGGGGGCCGGGGAGCTGTTTTTT
. . TRBJ1-5 TRBV5-6 CASSPRGRTDQPQHF TGTGCCAGCAGCCCACGGGGTCGGACAGATCAGCCCCAGCATTTT
once . TRBJ2-6 TRBV5-5 CASSLEMGAYKANVLTF TGTGCCAGCAGCTTGGAAATGGGAGCTTATAAGGCCAACGTCCTGACTTTC
. . TRBJ2-2 TRBV24-1 CATSLRSTGELFF TGTGCCACCAGTTTGCGATCCACCGGGGAGCTGTTTTTT
. TRBD2 TRBJ2-1 TRBV3-1/TRBV3-2 CASSLRTSGLTYNEQFF TGTGCCAGCAGCTTACGGACTAGCGGGCTAACCTACAATGAGCAGTTCTTC
. TRBD1 TRBJ1-2 TRBV9 CASSATGDHGYTF TGTGCCAGCAGCGCGACAGGGGACCATGGCTACACCTTC
. . TRBJ1-1 TRBV6-1 CASRDTAEAFF TGTGCCAGCAGGGACACAGCTGAAGCTTTCTTT
. TRBD1 TRBJ1-5 TRBV23-1 CASSPTGQGPPGQPQHF TGCGCCAGCAGTCCCACGGGACAGGGGCCTCCCGGTCAGCCCCAGCATTTT
. TRBD1 TRBJ2-5 TRBV5-1 CASSLGTSGQTQETQYF TGCGCCAGCAGCTTGGGTACGTCGGGACAGACCCAAGAGACCCAGTACTTC
. TRBD2 TRBJ2-3 TRBV2 CASRRYGLAGGFSTDTQYF TGTGCCAGCAGAAGATATGGACTAGCGGGGGGTTTCAGCACAGATACGCAGTATTTT
. . TRBJ1-3 TRBV19 CASSTGQISSGNTIYF TGTGCCAGTAGTACAGGACAAATAAGCTCTGGAAACACCATATATTTT
few TRBD2 TRBJ2-3 TRBV4-2 CASSQDFVLTSGGRSTDTQYF TGTGCCAGCAGCCAAGATTTTGTCTTGACTAGCGGGGGCCGAAGCACAGATACGCAGTATTTT
once TRBD2 TRBJ2-3 TRBV27 CASSLGGSDTQYF TGTGCCAGCAGTTTGGGGGGGTCAGATACGCAGTATTTT
. . TRBJ1-2 TRBV14 CASSQEGREDGYTF TGTGCCAGCAGCCAAGAAGGCAGGGAGGATGGCTACACCTTC
. . TRBJ2-1 TRBV6-5 CASSRDSSYNEQFF TGTGCCAGCAGCCGGGACTCCTCCTACAATGAGCAGTTCTTC
. . TRBJ1-6 TRBV7-9 CASSFSGLGSPLHF TGTGCCAGCAGCTTCTCGGGACTCGGGTCACCCCTCCACTTT
. . TRBJ1-2 TRBV10-2 CASSERGRAFRLTF TGCGCCAGCAGTGAGCGTGGCAGGGCTTTCCGCCTCACCTTC